The sequence of this T cell receptor beta chain was determined in a study of PD-1 blockade in classical Hodgkin lymphoma. This table comes from immunoSEQ multiplex PCR, and its TCRdb copy is limited to in-frame clones, with some not included. Among nearly 20,000 clones listed, more than 75% were seen once. V dropped 9 bases and J dropped 2; count of bases not matched to a gene: 4. The CDR3 extends over 14 amino acids. Germline V lookup: CDR1 LNHDA, CDR2 SQIVND (reference sequence). About this clone itself: Its antigen is unidentified.

Study-wide points: Any patient who commenced nivolumab under 1 year after ASCT was excluded. Newly diagnosed patients were reported to exhibit reduced baseline TCR diversity relative to healthy donors. Prior to therapy, complete responders displayed diversity much like that of newly diagnosed patients. Repertoire differences lack defined causes, possibly disease activity or prior therapy.

The time point was: cycle 4 day 1 (C4D1), after six to seven weeks of nivolumab. Patients all relapsed after autologous stem cell transplantation, and there was variation in brentuximab vedotin exposure. This chain uses TRBV19 with TRBJ1-5; 10 nucleotides align to TRBD1. The sequencing used peripheral blood mononuclear cells (PBMCs), collected before the fourth cycle of nivolumab. This TCR derives from a human donor with classical Hodgkin lymphoma. CDR3 bases: TGTGCCAGCTCAGGGACAGGGGGCAATCAGCCCCAGCATTTT. It is translated as CASSGTGGNQPQHF.